This entry concerns a single T cell receptor (beta chain). Its antigen is as yet unknown. TCRdb keeps only in-frame clones here, not all; method: immunoSEQ multiplex PCR. The sample lists 75,000 to 100,000 clones, approximately 88% occurring once. This entry belongs to a study of T cell responses to AZD1222 COVID-19 vaccine. Notes on the study in general: Researchers took repertoire samples only after the peak T cell response had come. Clonal diversity may have been underestimated in mostly white British donors. Targeting of unmutated variant regions was reportedly seen in nearly half of spike-specific TCRs.

The sequencing used peripheral blood, collected on day 0 of AZD1222 vaccination. This TCR was sampled from an adult in good health.

CDR3 coding DNA: TGTGCCAGTAGTATATCTGGGACTAGCGGGCGCAGGGATACGCAGTATTTT. Translation: CASSISGTSGRRDTQYF. V is TRBV19 and J is TRBJ2-3, with 12 bases identical to TRBD2. Germline V gene lookup returns CDR1 LNHDA and CDR2 SQIVND (reference sequence). This CDR3 region has 17 residues. Trimming cost V 2 bases and J 6 bases; bases outside gene matches: 9.